The 12 T cell receptor beta chains presented below share a single source sample, sequenced in a study of T cells in Graves' hyperthyroidism and ophthalmopathy. The investigators amplified TCR beta CDR3 regions from RNA transcripts. HTBI primers were the set used in a first-round RT-PCR of the TCR CDR3. From the multiplex PCR reads, TCRdb called clonotypes with MiXCR, one entry per CDR3 protein. The sample carries 400,000 to 500,000 distinct CDR3 sequences, 14% to 15% recorded once. The source material was blood. These receptors were collected from a man younger than 30 with Graves' ophthalmopathy.

This clonotype has ten or more counts. V is TRBV12-3 or TRBV12-4 and J is TRBJ2-1; no definite D call. V was pared by 5 bases and J by 1 base, with 9 bases between. CDR3 length: 14 amino acids. Written as DNA, the CDR3 is TGTGCCAGCAGTCCCCCCCTATCCTACAATGAGCAGTTCTTC. It encodes CASSPPLSYNEQFF.

At least ten counts were recorded for this clonotype. The chain has TRBV13 and TRBJ2-1; TRBD2 aligns across 14 bases. V gave up 5 bases and J gave up 6 bases; unmatched junction bases: 3. CDR1 is PRHDT, CDR2 FYEKMQ, per germline (reference sequence). The CDR3 is 15 residues long. CDR3 region: CASSQGLAGANEQFF. CDR3 nucleotides: TGTGCCAGCAGCCAGGGACTAGCGGGGGCCAATGAGCAGTTCTTC.

As DNA, the CDR3 is TGTGCCAGTAGTGGTACAGTCGGTGGCTACACCTTC. This gives the protein CASSGTVGGYTF. This rearrangement joins TRBV19 to TRBJ1-2, with D hard to call. The CDR3 loop spans 12 amino acids. Trimming took off 5 bases at V and 7 bases at J, with 11 bases between the two ends. In germline, CDR1 is LNHDA, CDR2 SQIVND (reference sequence). Combining the CDR3 with reference TRBV19 and TRBJ1-2 gives the whole variable domain DGGITQSPKYLFRKEGQNVTLSCEQNLNHDAMYWYRQDPGQGLRLIYYSQIVNDFQKGDIAEGYSVSREKKESFPLTVTSAQKNPTAFYLCASSGTVGGYTFGSGTRLTVV.

There are a few counts of this clonotype. This sequence joins TRBV6-1 and TRBJ1-1; TRBD1 might be the D (5 bases). The germline V and J ends were trimmed by 5 bases and 4 bases, with 11 bases remaining between them. Germline V gene lookup returns CDR1 MNHNS and CDR2 SASEGT. This CDR3 comprises 13 residues. CDR3 sequence reads: CASSYDGGTEAFF. The CDR3, as DNA: TGTGCCAGCAGTTATGATGGGGGCACTGAAGCTTTCTTT.

This clonotype was found many times. This rearrangement joins TRBV3-1 to TRBJ2-3; D is possibly TRBD1 or TRBD2 (5 bases each). The length of the CDR3 is 14 residues. V was pared by 5 bases and J by 3 bases, with 12 bases between. Germline V CDR1 and CDR2: LGHDT, YNNKEL (reference sequence). The DNA for the CDR3 is TGTGCCAGCAGCTCCAAGAGGGGTACAGATACGCAGTATTTT. It yields the protein CASSSKRGTDTQYF.

This clonotype was observed at least ten times. This chain joins TRBV6-1 and TRBJ2-5; D uncertain. The CDR3 has 11 residues. Germline V lookup: CDR1 MNHNS, CDR2 SASEGT. V was pared by 5 bases and J by 4 bases, with 5 bases between. CDR3 protein: CASSRRETQYF. CDR3 DNA sequence: TGTGCCAGCAGTCGGCGAGAGACCCAGTACTTC.

This chain links TRBV4-1 with TRBJ2-5; D is perhaps TRBD1 (6 bases). This CDR3 is built from 15 residues. V shed 2 bases and J shed 3 bases, with 13 bases lying between them. CDR1 is MGHRA and CDR2 is YSYEKL in the germline V gene. The CDR3 is CASSQQGRREETQYF. The DNA of the CDR3 is TGCGCCAGCAGCCAACAGGGGCGCAGGGAAGAGACCCAGTACTTC.

This chain uses TRBV11-2 with TRBJ2-5; D possibly corresponds to TRBD2 (6 bases). CDR1 is SGHAT, CDR2 FQNNGV, per germline. The CDR3 totals 14 residues. Trimming removed 5 bases from V and 3 bases from J, with 13 bases in between. The CDR3 region has the DNA TGTGCCAGCAGCCAAGGACTAACGGAAGAGACCCAGTACTTC. Its protein product is CASSQGLTEETQYF.

As concerns this clonotype: This may come from a read error, since a much larger clone is one base off. The J gene is TRBJ2-7, the V gene TRBV5-1; tentatively, D is TRBD1 (6 bases). This CDR3 is built from 14 residues. CDR1 and CDR2 from the germline V gene are SGHRS and YFSETQ. Between the trimmed V and J ends, which lost 3 bases and 0 bases, there was a span of 10 bases. The CDR3 spells CASSSGDNSYEQYF. As DNA, the CDR3 is TGCGCCAGCAGCTCCGGGGACAACTCCTACGAGCAGTACTTC.

This clonotype was detected ten times or more. In nucleotides, the CDR3 is TGTGCCAGCAGTCCTGCGACAGGGATTCTCTACGAGCAGTACTTC. It encodes CASSPATGILYEQYF. The chain employs TRBV12-3 or TRBV12-4 and TRBJ2-7, with 7 nucleotides matching TRBD1. This CDR3 spans 15 amino acids. J gave up 3 bases and V 5 bases, and 10 bases lay outside the gene matches.

In its sample, this clonotype was seen many times. The genes are TRBV2 and TRBJ1-1; the D is unclear. Trimming took off 8 bases at V and 9 bases at J, with 13 bases between the two ends. There are 11 residues in the CDR3. CDR1 is SNHLY and CDR2 is FYNNEI in the germline V gene. The CDR3 DNA sequence: TGTGCCAGCGGACTGACGGGGAAAGCTTTCTTT. As protein: CASGLTGKAFF.

The chain links TRBV9 to TRBJ2-1, with D hard to call. V was trimmed by 3 bases and J by 9 bases, leaving 10 bases between them. This CDR3 is 12 amino acids long. The germline V gene encodes CDR1 SGDLS and CDR2 YYNGEE. The DNA for the CDR3 is TGTGCCAGCAGCGCCCTTAGAGGTGAGCAGTTCTTC. It encodes CASSALRGEQFF.